The TCR beta chain under discussion was sequenced for a study of blood T cell repertoires in COVID-19. V was trimmed by 3 bases and J by 2 bases, leaving 14 bases between them. In germline, CDR1 is SGHVS, CDR2 FQNEAQ. The CDR3 loop spans 16 amino acids. TCRdb's table, derived via immunoSEQ multiplex PCR, lists solely in-frame clones and lacks some. The sample carries 150,000 to 200,000 clones, roughly 84% recorded once. The clonotype was recovered from a woman between 55 and 75 years old who had recovered from COVID-19. V is TRBV7-8 and J is TRBJ1-5; the D gene is possibly TRBD1 (6 bases). The sample comprised PBMCs or T cells enriched from blood (not recorded which). The CDR3 region is CASSLATGRGNQPQHF. In DNA form, the CDR3 reads TGTGCCAGCAGCTTGGCTACAGGGAGGGGCAATCAGCCCCAGCATTTT.